The 12 T cell receptor beta chains below all came from one sample that was sequenced in a study of T cell responses to AZD1222 COVID-19 vaccine. Here immunoSEQ multiplex PCR was the method, and the copy in TCRdb shows in-frame clones only, minus some. The profile covers about 140,000 clones, with around 93% appearing a single time and 3% to 4% taken by the ten largest. The sequencing used peripheral blood, collected 28 days after the second AZD1222 dose. These receptors were taken from an adult who received the AZD1222 COVID-19 vaccine.

The chain combines TRBV7-8 with TRBJ1-5, with a weak D call TRBD1 (5 bases). Germline loops: CDR1 SGHVS, CDR2 FQNEAQ. The CDR3 has 15 amino acids. Trimming shortened V by 4 bases and J by 2 bases, and 12 bases separated the two germline ends. For the CDR3, the DNA is TGTGCCAGCAGCTCGGGACGGGGGGGCAATCAGCCCCAGCATTTT. Translated: CASSSGRGGNQPQHF.

V usage is TRBV3-1 (or the pseudogene TRBV3-2) and J usage is TRBJ1-6; D call uncertain. V gave up 1 base and J gave up 0 bases, with 7 bases separating them. The V gene's germline CDR1 is LGHDT and CDR2 YNNKEL (reference sequence). The CDR3 sequence is 16 residues long. CDR3 in DNA: TGTGCCAGCAGCCAAGGACTGGACTCCTATAATTCACCCCTCCACTTT. Residues: CASSQGLDSYNSPLHF.

The gene calls are TRBV24-1 and TRBJ2-3; 10 bases line up with TRBD2. The V segment lost 3 bases and the J segment 4 bases; nucleotides outside the gene matches: 6. The CDR3 is 16 residues long. The germline gives CDR1 KGHDR, CDR2 SFDVKD. CDR3: CATSDPSGRGADTQYF. DNA for the CDR3: TGTGCCACCAGTGATCCTAGCGGGAGAGGGGCAGATACGCAGTATTTT.

V and J are TRBV6-2 or TRBV6-3 and TRBJ2-1; no clear D gene. Germline V lookup: CDR1 MNHEY, CDR2 SVGEGT. V lost 0 bases and J lost 7, with 7 bases in between. This CDR3 comprises 13 residues. CDR3 in amino acids: CASSYSTWNEQFF. CDR3 DNA sequence: TGTGCCAGCAGTTACTCGACATGGAATGAGCAGTTCTTC.

The chain carries TRBV11-2 and TRBJ1-1; D is perhaps TRBD1 (6 bases). The CDR3 covers 14 residues. CDR1 SGHAT and CDR2 FQNNGV come from the germline V gene. V lost 5 bases, J lost 8 bases, and 18 bases lay in between. For the CDR3, the DNA is TGTGCCAGCAGCCAACGGACAGACGTCCGGGAAGCTTTCTTT. This encodes CASSQRTDVREAFF.

The rearrangement uses TRBV5-1 and TRBJ1-1; possibly TRBD1 for D (5 bases). V lost 2 bases and J 5 bases, leaving 10 bases between the germline ends. The CDR3 runs to 13 residues. Germline assignment: CDR1 SGHRS and CDR2 YFSETQ. DNA for the CDR3: TGCGCCAGCAGCTTTGGTGGGGGAACTGAAGCTTTCTTT. Protein sequence: CASSFGGGTEAFF.

This clone was picked up one time. The chain uses TRBV19 and TRBJ2-1, with 11 bases matching TRBD2. In germline, CDR1 is LNHDA, CDR2 SQIVND (reference sequence). Trimming at V came to 5 bases and at J to 5 bases, leaving 5 bases not matched to a gene. The CDR3 has 15 amino acids. CDR3 loop: CASSLGLAAHNEQFF. The CDR3, as DNA: TGTGCCAGTAGTTTGGGACTAGCGGCCCACAATGAGCAGTTCTTC.

This chain links TRBV7-6 with TRBJ2-2, with D possibly matching TRBD1 (5 bases). The CDR3 has 14 residues. The germline V gene has CDR1 SGHVS and CDR2 FNYEAQ. V was trimmed by 4 bases and J by 4 bases, leaving 10 bases between them. The DNA for the CDR3 is TGTGCCAGCAGCTACCAGGGATCCACCGGGGAGCTGTTTTTT. It translates to CASSYQGSTGELFF.

V and J are TRBV30 and TRBJ1-1; 8 bases fit TRBD1. The CDR3 runs 13 residues. V was clipped by 7 bases and J by 3 bases; unmatched bases: 7. Germline V gene sequence: CDR1 GTSNPN, CDR2 SVGIG (reference sequence). The CDR3 loop is CASIRGQDTEAFF. Here the CDR3 DNA reads TGTGCCTCAATCAGGGGGCAGGACACTGAAGCTTTCTTT. Full variable domain (remainder filled in from reference TRBV30 and TRBJ1-1): SQTIHQWPATLVQPVGSPLSLECTVEGTSNPNLYWYRQAAGRGLQLLFYSVGIGQISSEVPQNLSASRPQDRQFILSSKKLLLSDSGFYLCASIRGQDTEAFFGQGTRLTVV.

The chain combines TRBV7-3 with TRBJ1-1; D not certain. Germline V gives CDR1 SGHTA, CDR2 FQGTGA. The CDR3 spans 14 residues. V lost 6 bases and J lost 4, with 15 bases in between. The CDR3 loop is CASSLRRQSTEAFF. The CDR3 bases are TGTGCCAGCAGTCTGAGGAGGCAAAGCACTGAAGCTTTCTTT.

The rearrangement links TRBV13 to TRBJ1-4, with D perhaps matching TRBD1 (5 bases). This CDR3 is 15 amino acids long. Per germline, CDR1 PRHDT and CDR2 FYEKMQ (reference sequence). Trimming left V 6 bases short and J 8 bases short, with 19 bases between. The CDR3 DNA reads TGTGCCAGCAGATCAACCTCCGGGACCCGGGAAAAACTGTTTTTT. Amino acid sequence: CASRSTSGTREKLFF.

The gene calls are TRBV2 and TRBJ1-5, with D possibly matching TRBD1 (5 bases). Trimming left V 1 base short and J 3 bases short, with 7 bases between. The germline CDR1 and CDR2 sequences are SNHLY and FYNNEI. The CDR3 runs to 14 residues. As DNA, the CDR3 is TGTGCCAGCAGTGAAGGACAGAACAATCAGCCCCAGCATTTT. This encodes CASSEGQNNQPQHF.